This note documents a single T cell receptor beta chain sequence. Its specificity is not known. Sequence at one end of the junction differs from germline and may be a read error. Using a J-beta primer mix together with a sample-barcoded 5' primer, a second PCR was run for roughly 6 to 11 cycles. Each TCR beta cDNA got a 12-nucleotide random molecular identifier. A single record per CDR3 protein comes from TCRdb applying MiXCR to the 5' RACE reads. The data contain about a million distinct CDR3 sequences, about two fifths of them singletons. This record comes from a study of blood T cells in healthy people across ages. General study points: TCR beta diversity, measured per million T cells, fell in a roughly linear way with age.

Caucasian, healthy and from Russia, the donors were aged between 6 and 90. Isolated PBMCs totaled at least 6 million in each sample. Sequenced sample: blood. The clonotype comes from a man in his late teens or twenties in good health.

The CDR3 loop is CASSQSLGTGENYGHTF. The CDR3 nucleotides read TGTGCCAGCAGCCAATCTTTAGGGACAGGGGAGAACTATGGCCACACCTTC. The rearrangement uses TRBV4-2 and TRBJ1-2; 10 nucleotides line up with TRBD1. Germline V lookup: CDR1 LGHNA, CDR2 YNFKEQ. The CDR3 contains 17 residues.